Included here is one TCR beta chain sequence, with context. One junction end disagrees with the germline gene, perhaps due to a read error. The data belong to a study of CD4 and CD8 cells across lung adenocarcinoma regions. TCRdb passed the PCR reads through MiXCR, listing each CDR3 protein once. This sample has fewer than 30,000 distinct CDR3 sequences, with about 50% found just once. Germline-derived CDR1 and CDR2 are MRHNA and SNTAGT. The CDR3 is 13 amino acids. The patients had localized lung adenocarcinoma, a non-small cell subtype. The chain uses TRBV6-4 and TRBJ2-3; unclear D gene. This sequence originates from a male donor with lung adenocarcinoma. The CD4 and CD8 labels of this study may be unreliable. The source material was CD8+ T cells from the center of a lung tumor. CDR3 sequence (DNA): TGTGCCAGGGGTCAGTGCGCCAAAAACACGCAGTATTTC. Translation: CARGQCAKNTQYF.